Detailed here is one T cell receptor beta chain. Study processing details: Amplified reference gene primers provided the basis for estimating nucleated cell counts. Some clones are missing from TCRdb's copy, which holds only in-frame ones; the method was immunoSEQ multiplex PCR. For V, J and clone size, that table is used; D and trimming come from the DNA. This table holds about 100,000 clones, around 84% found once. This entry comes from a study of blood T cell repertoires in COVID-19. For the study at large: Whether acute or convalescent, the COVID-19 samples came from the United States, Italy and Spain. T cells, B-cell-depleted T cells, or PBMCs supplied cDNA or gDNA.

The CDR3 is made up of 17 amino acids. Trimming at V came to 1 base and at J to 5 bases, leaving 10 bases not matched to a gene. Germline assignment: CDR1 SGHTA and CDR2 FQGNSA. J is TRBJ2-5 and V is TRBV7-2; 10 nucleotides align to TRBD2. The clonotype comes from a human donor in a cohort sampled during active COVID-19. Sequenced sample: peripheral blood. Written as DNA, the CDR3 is TGTGCCAGCAGCTTAGGGCCTAGCGGGAGTATTGGGGAGACCCAGTACTTC. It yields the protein CASSLGPSGSIGETQYF.